A selection of T cell receptor beta chains follows, all from one sample in a study of OX40 agonist ivuxolimab in advanced cancers. Using immunoSEQ multiplex PCR, the repertoire was profiled, and TCRdb retains in-frame clones only, with some absent. The table shows over 60,000 clones, with around 94% occurring only once. The sample was CD4+ or CD8+ T cells sorted from blood, taken in a trial of the OX40 agonist ivuxolimab. The receptors come from an adult with an advanced solid tumor such as melanoma, head and neck, liver or kidney cancer. Each CDR3 is given with its conserved first and last residue.

v_call	j_call	cdr3_aa
TRBV10-1	TRBJ2-7	CASSEFPGPYEQYF
TRBV27	TRBJ2-1	CASSFGTGPHNEQFF
TRBV29-1	TRBJ2-2	CSVDLGQRTGELFF
TRBV27	TRBJ1-1	CASSLQGSSTEAFF
TRBV25-1	TRBJ2-1	CASSLLEQNEQFF
TRBV9	TRBJ2-1	CASSVDGPANEQFF
TRBV5-6	TRBJ2-2	CASSLELAGWTGELFF
TRBV5-1	TRBJ2-5	CASSLWGTGDQETQYF
TRBV6-5	TRBJ1-2	CASTTQGDYGYTF
TRBV7-7	TRBJ2-5	CASSSRGETQYF
TRBV23-1	TRBJ2-2	CASSPPPTGGYTGELFF
TRBV15	TRBJ2-7	CATSRDRDLYEQYF
TRBV5-1	TRBJ2-1	CASSLLSAGANEQFF
TRBV18	TRBJ1-2	CASSPPDRAGYTF
TRBV10-3	TRBJ1-1	CAISEALQGYTEAFF
TRBV19	TRBJ1-2	CASTPNRQGHYGYTF
TRBV28	TRBJ2-7	CASSRPGTGFSYEQYF
TRBV7-7	TRBJ2-7	CASSLESGPSYEQYF
TRBV29-1	NA	CSVEDPGTGLYEQYF
TRBV4-3	TRBJ2-7	CASSQGTGDYEQYF
TRBV7-2	TRBJ2-7	CASSFMMGEQYF
TRBV5-1	TRBJ1-1	CASRVGNTEAFF
TRBV27	TRBJ2-5	CASKGENQETQYF
TRBV7-9	TRBJ2-1	CASSVRDSYNEQFF
TRBV29-1	TRBJ1-2	CSGGPLGTVNYGYTF
TRBV29-1	TRBJ2-3	CSVEDRGVTDTQYF
TRBV7-2	TRBJ2-5	CASSFTTGVKRTQYF
TRBV7-9	TRBJ1-2	CASSYVDGYTF
TRBV27	TRBJ1-4	CASGEQGVDNEKLFF
TRBV4-1	TRBJ2-7	CASSQGGQGSHEQYF
TRBV27	TRBJ2-1	CASSPLAGVGYNEQFF
TRBV5-4	TRBJ1-1	CASSLALGRTEAFF
TRBV5-4	TRBJ2-5	CASSLEGSSGGYF
TRBV28	TRBJ1-1	CASSPRGRGKAFF
TRBV5-5	TRBJ2-7	CASSPGTGVEQYF
TRBV4-3	TRBJ2-2	CASSQDTSGGTGELFF
TRBV7-9	TRBJ2-5	CASSFSGGTETQYF
TRBV14	TRBJ1-1	CASSQDSSMNTEAFF
TRBV28	TRBJ1-5	CASSLTSREPQHF
TRBV5-6	TRBJ1-5	CASSLLTESYNQPQHF
TRBV16	TRBJ2-5	CASSQLRADQETQYF
TRBV6-5	TRBJ2-5	CASSGRGETQYF
TRBV4-1	TRBJ2-1	CASSRPLRGTSEGEQFF